Only a few counts were recorded for the clone carrying this TCR beta chain. Its specificity is not known. This specimen belongs to a study of blood T cells in healthy people across ages. The CDR3 contains 18 residues. The V gene end was trimmed by 0 bases and the J gene end by 2 bases; junction bases not matched to a gene: 9. Germline CDR1 is LGHNA and CDR2 is YNFKEQ. Findings of the study overall: Per-million-T-cell TCR beta diversity fell roughly linearly with age. From one million sequenced T cells, diversity estimates were lower bounds. With unsorted PBMCs, a conclusive comparison of naive versus antigen-experienced cells was not possible.

Using a J-beta primer mix together with a sample-barcoded 5' primer, a second PCR was run for about 6 to 12 cycles. Template switching added a 12-random-nucleotide identifier to every cDNA molecule. From the 5' RACE reads, TCRdb called clonotypes with MiXCR, one entry per CDR3 protein. The sample consists of hundreds of thousands of distinct CDR3 sequences, about 48% of them appearing once. The specimen sequenced was blood. The source is a man older than 75 in good health. The rearrangement links TRBV4-2 to TRBJ2-4; 8 nucleotides match TRBD2. CDR3 protein: CASSQDRGGRNSKNIQYF. For the CDR3, the DNA is TGTGCCAGCAGCCAAGATCGCGGCGGGAGGAATTCCAAAAACATTCAGTACTTC.